This is a list of T cell receptor beta chains from one sample in a study of blood T cells in healthy people across ages. TCRdb used MiXCR to reprocess the 5' RACE reads, holding one entry per CDR3 protein. Among some 1.7 million distinct CDR3 sequences listed, about 28% were seen once. The specimen was blood. These receptors originate from a woman aged 25 to 39 in good health. CDR3s leave out the opening cysteine and the closing phenylalanine or tryptophan.

j_gene,v_gene,CDR3aa
TRBJ2-1,TRBV29-1,SVEDPNEQF
TRBJ2-3,TRBV6-5,ASSQYSTDTQY
TRBJ2-7,TRBV5-6,ASSFSGTGAALEY
.,TRBV27,ASSFGGASLEQY
TRBJ1-1,TRBV12-3/TRBV12-4,ASSFRQGVNAEAF
TRBJ2-3,TRBV7-2,ASSYAPGGADTQY
TRBJ2-7,TRBV5-6,ASSRTGSTGEQY
TRBJ2-4,TRBV29-1,SVEGTGGREQY
TRBJ2-3,TRBV10-1,ASSDAEQGDTQY
TRBJ2-5,TRBV11-2,ASSPRAAQETQY
TRBJ2-7,TRBV20-1,SAFTTGFYEQY
TRBJ2-5,TRBV7-9,ASSFLFQGLAKTQY
TRBJ1-1,TRBV4-1,ASSQVGTAGEEAF
TRBJ2-1,TRBV9,ASSERPLGASYNEQF
TRBJ1-6,TRBV29-1,STAEGGGDLPH
TRBJ2-5,TRBV4-2,ASSQDSTATYQETQY
TRBJ2-3,TRBV25-1,ASSAWGQGAGDTQY
TRBJ2-7,TRBV29-1,NASGDSYEQY
TRBJ2-3,TRBV7-2,ASSPTPEGADTQY
TRBJ1-1,TRBV3-1,ASSPGQILNTEAF
TRBJ2-1,TRBV7-2,ASRAGTGTYNEQF
TRBJ1-2,TRBV6-5,ASSYSMKGLGYT
TRBJ1-2,TRBV5-1,ASSPGDGFEYGYT
TRBJ1-2,TRBV29-1,SVGSGYGYT
TRBJ2-5,TRBV20-1,SARSVGGPEQETQY
TRBJ2-5,TRBV5-1,ASRPRGIETQY
TRBJ2-7,TRBV29-1,SGWTGAKEEQY
TRBJ2-2,TRBV5-1,ASSLEGRDRTNTGELF
TRBJ2-1,TRBV29-1,SARTSGSLSEQF
.,TRBV5-5,ARSSGTGWNEQY
TRBJ2-3,TRBV12-3/TRBV12-4,ASSSLGQGTDTQY
TRBJ1-4,TRBV20-1,SARRGTANEKLF
TRBJ1-2,TRBV7-9,ASSLLAGAGYT
TRBJ2-7,TRBV14,ASSQERRAEQY
TRBJ2-7,TRBV29-1,SVEDTGDSYEQY
TRBJ1-1,TRBV5-1,ASSQSRGVGNTEAF
TRBJ1-2,TRBV20-1,SARVGPRYGYT
TRBJ2-7,TRBV27,ASSLSRVRPSGGFYEQY
TRBJ1-6,TRBV11-2,ASSLDSQSRNSPLH
TRBJ2-5,TRBV7-3,ASSPTPAGGPLEETQY
TRBJ2-5,TRBV9,ASSQPDYEETQY
TRBJ1-2,TRBV11-2,ATSDTGTGNPYGYT
.,TRBV5-1,ASLTPTGATYEQY